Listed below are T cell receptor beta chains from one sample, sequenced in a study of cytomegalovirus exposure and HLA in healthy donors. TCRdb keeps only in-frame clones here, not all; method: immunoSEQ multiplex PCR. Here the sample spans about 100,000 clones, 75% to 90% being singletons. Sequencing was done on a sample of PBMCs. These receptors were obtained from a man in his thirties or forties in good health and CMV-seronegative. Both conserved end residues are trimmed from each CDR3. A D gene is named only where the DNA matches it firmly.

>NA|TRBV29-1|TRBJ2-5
SAGTETQY
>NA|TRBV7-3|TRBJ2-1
ASSDGTLDEQF
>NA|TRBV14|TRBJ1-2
ASSHQQVDNYGYT
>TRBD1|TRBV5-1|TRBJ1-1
ASSLVFQGAVMNTEAF
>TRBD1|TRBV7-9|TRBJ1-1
ASSADRVEAF
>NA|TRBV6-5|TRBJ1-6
ASSLTGTNNSPLH
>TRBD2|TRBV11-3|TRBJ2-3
ASWRELTDTQY
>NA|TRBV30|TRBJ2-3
AWIQGTALPQY
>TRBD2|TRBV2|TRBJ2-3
ASSESRGVGTDTQY
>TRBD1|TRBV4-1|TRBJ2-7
ASSLRQGPREQY
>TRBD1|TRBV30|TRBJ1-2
AWSWGQNYGYT
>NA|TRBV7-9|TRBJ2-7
ASSLELGVEQY
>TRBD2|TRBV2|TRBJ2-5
ASRRLAGGQETQY
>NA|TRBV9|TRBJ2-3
ASSVVNSADTQY
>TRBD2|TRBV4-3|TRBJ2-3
ASSQELAGRNTDTQY
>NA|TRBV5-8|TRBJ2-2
ASTIGTPGTGELF
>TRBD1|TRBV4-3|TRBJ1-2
ASSRTGREGYT
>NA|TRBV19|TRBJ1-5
ASSPWDTFNQPQH
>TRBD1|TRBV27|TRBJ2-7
ASSSTGRSYEQY
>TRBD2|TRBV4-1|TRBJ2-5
ASSEGLAETQY
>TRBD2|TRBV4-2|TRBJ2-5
ASSQVRTSGIETQY
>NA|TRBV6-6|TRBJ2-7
ASSYSSDRSYEQY
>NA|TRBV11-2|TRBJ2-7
ASRALSGSPYEQY
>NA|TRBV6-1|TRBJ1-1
ASSEEAGRGAF
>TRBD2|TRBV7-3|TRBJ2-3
ASSLGLAGGHTQY
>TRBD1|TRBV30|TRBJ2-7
AWTGGSYEQY